This T cell receptor beta chain originates from a study of glioma-infiltrating T cells after dendritic cell vaccination. Time point in this sample: after dendritic cell vaccination, including at tumor progression/relapse. This CDR3 has 18 amino acids. Per the germline V gene, CDR1 is SNHLY and CDR2 is FYNNEI. Trimming cost V 6 bases and J 3 bases; bases outside gene matches: 17. Assay: immunoSEQ multiplex PCR; the TCRdb copy retains only in-frame clones and omits some. Found here are about 110,000 clones, 90% of them singletons; the top ten hold 2.7%. This rearrangement joins TRBV2 to TRBJ1-1; 9 bases are shared with TRBD1. The sample consisted of blood, taken after dendritic cell vaccination. The TCR was taken from a human donor with glioblastoma. CDR3: CASRDPTGGGSWDTEAFF. In DNA form, the CDR3 reads TGTGCCAGCAGAGATCCCACAGGGGGCGGTTCGTGGGACACTGAAGCTTTCTTT.